This TCR beta chain was identified in a study of identifying expanded T cells in peripheral blood. Study results and limitations: Clone count variance between roughly 2-week samples rose with total template count. About 1.2 clones differed between technical replicates, versus approximately 17 and 20 over time.

During the collection period, no donor immune events like infections were recorded. Worth noting for this clone: Its target is not known.

Profiling relied on immunoSEQ multiplex PCR, and the TCRdb table lists in-frame clones only, not all of them. Of roughly 100,000 clones in the sample, around nine tenths were seen once. Per germline, CDR1 SGHTA and CDR2 FQGNSA. The CDR3 totals 19 residues. The V end was cut by 1 base, the J end by 3 bases, with 24 bases between. The sample comprised blood. The chain has TRBV7-2 and TRBJ1-2; D gene uncertain. The sequence came from a person aged 18 to 69 in good health. The chain's CDR3 is CASSLVGLDNTANHYGYTF. CDR3 bases: TGTGCCAGCAGCTTAGTTGGACTCGACAACACAGCTAATCACTATGGCTACACCTTC.